This TCR beta chain came from a study of lung T cells in sarcoidosis with Löfgren's syndrome. TCRdb reanalysed the reads using MiXCR and keeps one entry per CDR3 protein. The table lists 2,000 to 2,500 distinct CDR3 sequences, more than 20% of them singletons. Sample share makes this clonotype medium-sized. One end of the junction fails to match germline, which may point to a read error. This CDR3 region has 13 residues. The V gene's germline CDR1 is MNHNS and CDR2 SASEGT. The TCR was taken from a human donor with sarcoidosis (Löfgren's syndrome or another form), or a control subject (not recorded which). This rearrangement joins TRBV6-1 to TRBJ2-1; D gene uncertain. Sequencing used CD4+ T cells from bronchoalveolar lavage. The CDR3 sequence: CASSKAGFPEQFF. CDR3 DNA: TGTGCCAGCAGTAAAGCTGGTTTCCCTGAGCAGTTCTTC.